This T cell receptor beta chain was profiled in a study of T-cell reconstitution after alpha-beta-depleted transplantation in children. A library of TCRbeta sequences, prepared with unique molecular identifiers, was generated. TCRdb fed the PCR reads into MiXCR, producing one record per CDR3 protein. The sample shows roughly 670,000 distinct CDR3 sequences, around 12% of them seen only once. As for this clonotype: No antigen is known for it. A much larger clone lies one base from this, so it may be a read error.

Study observations and caveats: Day-60 TCRbeta diversity that was high in some patients was derived from surviving recipient T cells and thymic progenitors. T-cell numbers and diversity, one year after transplant, stemmed largely from T cells that were newly produced. Where alpha-beta T cells came from about two months after transplant was reportedly several hundred expanded graft clones.

The TCR sequence derives from a girl aged 2-10 years with congenital amegakaryocytic thrombocytopenia, due to receive a stem cell transplant. The sample was PBMCs, taken before TCRalphabeta/CD19-depleted stem cell transplant.

The CDR3 DNA reads TGCAGTGCTAGAAGAGGCGGAGGGGGGGATACGCAGCATTTT. Amino acid sequence: CSARRGGGGDTQHF. V is TRBV20-1 and J is TRBJ2-3; possible D gene TRBD1, 6 bases. The J call is in doubt because the DNA end fits TRBJ1-5 better. Germline V gene lookup returns CDR1 DFQATT and CDR2 SNEGSKA (reference sequence). The CDR3 extends over 14 amino acids.